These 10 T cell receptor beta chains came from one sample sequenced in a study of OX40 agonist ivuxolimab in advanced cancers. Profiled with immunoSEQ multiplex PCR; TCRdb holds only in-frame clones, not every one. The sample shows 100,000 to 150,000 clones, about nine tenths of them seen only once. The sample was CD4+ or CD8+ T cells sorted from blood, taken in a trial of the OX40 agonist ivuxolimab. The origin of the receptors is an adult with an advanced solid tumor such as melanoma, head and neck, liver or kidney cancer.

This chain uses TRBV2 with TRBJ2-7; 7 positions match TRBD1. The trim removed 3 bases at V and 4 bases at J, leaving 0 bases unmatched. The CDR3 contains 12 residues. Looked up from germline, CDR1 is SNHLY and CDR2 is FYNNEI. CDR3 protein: CASSDRGYEQYF. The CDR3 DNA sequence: TGTGCCAGCAGTGACAGGGGGTACGAGCAGTACTTC.

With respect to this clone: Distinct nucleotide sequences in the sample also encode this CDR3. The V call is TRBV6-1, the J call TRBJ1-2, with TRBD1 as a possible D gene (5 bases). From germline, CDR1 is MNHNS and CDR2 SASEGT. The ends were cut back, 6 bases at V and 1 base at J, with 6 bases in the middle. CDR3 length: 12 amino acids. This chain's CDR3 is CASRGDNYGYTF. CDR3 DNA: TGTGCCAGCAGGGGGGATAACTATGGCTACACCTTC.

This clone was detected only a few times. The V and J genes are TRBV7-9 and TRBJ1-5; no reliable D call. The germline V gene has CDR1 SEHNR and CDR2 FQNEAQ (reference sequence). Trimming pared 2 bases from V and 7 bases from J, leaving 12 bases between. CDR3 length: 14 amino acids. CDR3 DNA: TGTGCCAGCAGCTTATCCAGTTTGGGGCAGCCCCAGCATTTT. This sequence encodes CASSLSSLGQPQHF.

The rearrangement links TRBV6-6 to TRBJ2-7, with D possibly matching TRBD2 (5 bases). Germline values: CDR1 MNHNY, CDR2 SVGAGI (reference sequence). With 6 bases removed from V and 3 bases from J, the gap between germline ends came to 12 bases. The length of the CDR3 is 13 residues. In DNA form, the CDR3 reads TGTGCCAGCAGAATGTTAGCGAGCTACGAGCAGTACTTC. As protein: CASRMLASYEQYF.

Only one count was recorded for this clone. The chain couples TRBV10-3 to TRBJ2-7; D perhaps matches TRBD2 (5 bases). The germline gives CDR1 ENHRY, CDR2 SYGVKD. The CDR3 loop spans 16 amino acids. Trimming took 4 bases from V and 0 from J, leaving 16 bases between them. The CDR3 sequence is CAISGSGGRSSYEQYF. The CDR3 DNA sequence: TGTGCCATCAGTGGGTCCGGAGGAAGAAGCTCCTACGAGCAGTACTTC.

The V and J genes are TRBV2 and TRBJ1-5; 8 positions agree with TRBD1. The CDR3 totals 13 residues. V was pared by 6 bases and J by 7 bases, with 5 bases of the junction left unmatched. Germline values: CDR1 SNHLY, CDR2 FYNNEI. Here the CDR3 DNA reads TGTGCCAGCAGGGGACAGGCAGAACAGCCCCAGCATTTT. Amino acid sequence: CASRGQAEQPQHF.

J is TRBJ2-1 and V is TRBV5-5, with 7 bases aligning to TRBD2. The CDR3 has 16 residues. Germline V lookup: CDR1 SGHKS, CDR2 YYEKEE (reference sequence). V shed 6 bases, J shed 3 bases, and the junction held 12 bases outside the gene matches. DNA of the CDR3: TGTGCCAGCAACCCCATAGCGGGCGCCCTCTACAATGAGCAGTTCTTC. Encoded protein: CASNPIAGALYNEQFF. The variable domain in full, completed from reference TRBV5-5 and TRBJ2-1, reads DAGVTQSPTHLIKTRGQQVTLRCSPISGHKSVSWYQQVLGQGPQFIFQYYEKEERGRGNFPDRFSARQFPNYSSELNVNALLLGDSALYLCASNPIAGALYNEQFFGPGTRLTVL.

The CDR3 DNA reads as TGTGCCAGCAGTGAAGGTTCCGGGACGGTGAATCAGCCCCAGCATTTT. Amino acids: CASSEGSGTVNQPQHF. The V call is TRBV6-1, the J call TRBJ1-5, with D maybe TRBD1 (5 bases). The CDR3 spans 16 residues. The germline CDR1 and CDR2 sequences are MNHNS and SASEGT. The V gene lost 1 base and the J gene lost 4 bases, with 14 bases spanning the gap.

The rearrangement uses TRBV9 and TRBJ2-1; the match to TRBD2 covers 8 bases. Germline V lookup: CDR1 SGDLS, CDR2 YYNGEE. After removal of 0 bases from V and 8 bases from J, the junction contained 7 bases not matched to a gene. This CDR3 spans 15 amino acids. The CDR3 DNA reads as TGTGCCAGCAGCGTAGCTTGGACTAGCTTCGATGAGCAGTTCTTC. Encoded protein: CASSVAWTSFDEQFF. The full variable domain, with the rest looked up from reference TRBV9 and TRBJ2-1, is DSGVTQTPKHLITATGQRVTLRCSPRSGDLSVYWYQQSLDQGLQFLIQYYNGEERAKGNILERFSAQQFPDLHSELNLSSLELGDSALYFCASSVAWTSFDEQFFGPGTRLTVL.

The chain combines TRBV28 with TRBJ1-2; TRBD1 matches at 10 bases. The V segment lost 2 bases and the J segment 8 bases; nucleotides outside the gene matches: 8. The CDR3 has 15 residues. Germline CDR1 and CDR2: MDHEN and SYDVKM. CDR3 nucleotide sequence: TGTGCCAGCAGTTTAAATGGACAGGGGGTATACGGCTACACCTTC. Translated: CASSLNGQGVYGYTF.